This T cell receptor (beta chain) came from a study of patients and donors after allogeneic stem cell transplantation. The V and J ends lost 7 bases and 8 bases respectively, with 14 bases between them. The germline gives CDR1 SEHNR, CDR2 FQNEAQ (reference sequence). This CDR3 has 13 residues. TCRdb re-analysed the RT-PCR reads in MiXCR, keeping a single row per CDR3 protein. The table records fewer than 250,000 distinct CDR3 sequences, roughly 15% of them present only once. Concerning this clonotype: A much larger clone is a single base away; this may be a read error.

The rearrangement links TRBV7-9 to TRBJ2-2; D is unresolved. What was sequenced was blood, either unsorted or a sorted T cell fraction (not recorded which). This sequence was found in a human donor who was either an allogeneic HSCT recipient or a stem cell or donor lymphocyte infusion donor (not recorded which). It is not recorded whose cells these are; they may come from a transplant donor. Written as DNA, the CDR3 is TGTGCCAGCAACCAAAAGTCATCTGGGGAGCTGTTTTTT. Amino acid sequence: CASNQKSSGELFF.